A single sample is the source of the 5 T cell receptor beta chains below, sequenced in a study of blood T cell repertoires in COVID-19. Data came from immunoSEQ multiplex PCR; TCRdb stores just in-frame clones and leaves some out. Of around 250,000 clones listed, roughly 90% are singletons. The sequenced sample was peripheral blood. These TCRs come from a woman aged 25 to 39 with active or convalescent COVID-19.

The J gene is TRBJ1-3, the V gene TRBV28; perhaps TRBD1 as D (5 bases). V lost 5 bases and J 0 bases, leaving 11 bases between the germline ends. This CDR3 contains 15 residues. Germline V gene lookup returns CDR1 MDHEN and CDR2 SYDVKM. The CDR3 loop reads CASSGTGFSGNTIYF. The CDR3 DNA is TGTGCCAGCAGTGGAACAGGTTTCTCTGGAAACACCATATATTTT. Variable domain in full (rest from reference TRBV28 and TRBJ1-3): DVKVTQSSRYLVKRTGEKVFLECVQDMDHENMFWYRQDPGLGLRLIYFSYDVKMKEKGDIPEGYSVSREKKERFSLILESASTNQTSMYLCASSGTGFSGNTIYFGEGSWLTVV.

The chain has TRBV28 and TRBJ2-5; unclear D gene. V was cut by 1 base and J by 5 bases, with 14 bases left in between. Germline CDR1 reads MDHEN; CDR2 reads SYDVKM. The CDR3 is 15 residues long. The CDR3 nucleotides read TGTGCCAGCAGTTTATTCGGCACCGCGGCGGAGACCCAGTACTTC. Translated: CASSLFGTAAETQYF.

The V gene is TRBV6-8, the J gene TRBJ1-6; a possible D gene is TRBD1 (5 bases). This CDR3 contains 19 residues. Trimming stripped 8 bases from V and 0 bases from J, with 23 bases between. Germline V gene sequence: CDR1 MNHGY, CDR2 SAAAGT. CDR3 bases: TGTGCCAGCCCAATTATGACAGCTACTTTTAGCTCCTATAATTCACCCCTCCACTTT. Amino acid sequence: CASPIMTATFSSYNSPLHF.

This rearrangement joins TRBV28 to TRBJ1-5; the D is unclear. The germline V and J ends were trimmed by 7 bases and 2 bases, with 15 bases remaining between them. The CDR3 runs 15 residues. Germline CDR1 and CDR2: MDHEN and SYDVKM. The CDR3: CASTPSRQGNQPQHF. CDR3 bases: TGTGCCAGCACTCCCTCCAGACAAGGCAATCAGCCCCAGCATTTT.

The V call is TRBV3-1 (or the pseudogene TRBV3-2), the J call TRBJ2-1, with TRBD2 matching 13 bases. Germline CDR1 LGHDT, CDR2 YNNKEL (reference sequence). CDR3 length: 19 amino acids. The ends lost 0 bases at V and 4 bases at J; junction bases unmatched: 9. This chain's CDR3 is CASSQDVTSGGGLYNEQFF. In DNA form, the CDR3 reads TGTGCCAGCAGCCAAGATGTTACTAGCGGGGGGGGACTTTACAATGAGCAGTTCTTC.